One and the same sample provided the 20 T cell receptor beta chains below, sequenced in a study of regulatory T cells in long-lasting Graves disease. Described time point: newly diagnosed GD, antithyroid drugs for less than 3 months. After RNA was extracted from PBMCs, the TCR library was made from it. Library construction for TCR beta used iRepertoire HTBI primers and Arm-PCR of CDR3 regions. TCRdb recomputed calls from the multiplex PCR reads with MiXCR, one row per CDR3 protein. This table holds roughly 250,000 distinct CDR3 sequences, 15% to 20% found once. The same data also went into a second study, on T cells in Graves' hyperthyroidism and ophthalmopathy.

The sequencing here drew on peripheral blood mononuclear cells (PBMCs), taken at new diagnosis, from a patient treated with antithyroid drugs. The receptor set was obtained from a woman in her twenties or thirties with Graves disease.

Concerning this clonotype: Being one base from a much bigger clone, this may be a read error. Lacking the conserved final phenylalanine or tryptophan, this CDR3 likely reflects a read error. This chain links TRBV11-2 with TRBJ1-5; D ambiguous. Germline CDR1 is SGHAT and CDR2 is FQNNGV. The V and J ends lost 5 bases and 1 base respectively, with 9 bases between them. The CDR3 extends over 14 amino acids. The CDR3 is CASSQAISNQPQHL. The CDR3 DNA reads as TGTGCCAGCAGCCAAGCGATAAGCAATCAGCCCCAGCATTTA.

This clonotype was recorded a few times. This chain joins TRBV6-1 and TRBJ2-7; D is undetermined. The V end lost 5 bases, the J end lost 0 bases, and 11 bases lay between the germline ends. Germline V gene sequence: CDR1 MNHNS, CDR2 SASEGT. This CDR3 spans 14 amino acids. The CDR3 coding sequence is TGTGCCAGCAGTCCTTGGGCAGACTCCTACGAGCAGTACTTC. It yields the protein CASSPWADSYEQYF.

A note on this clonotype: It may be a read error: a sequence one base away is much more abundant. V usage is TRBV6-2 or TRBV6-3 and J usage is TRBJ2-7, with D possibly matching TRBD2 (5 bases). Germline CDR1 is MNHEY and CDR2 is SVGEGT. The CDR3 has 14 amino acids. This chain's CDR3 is CACSYFPGAYEQYF. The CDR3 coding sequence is TGTGCCTGCAGTTACTTTCCCGGGGCCTACGAGCAGTACTTC.

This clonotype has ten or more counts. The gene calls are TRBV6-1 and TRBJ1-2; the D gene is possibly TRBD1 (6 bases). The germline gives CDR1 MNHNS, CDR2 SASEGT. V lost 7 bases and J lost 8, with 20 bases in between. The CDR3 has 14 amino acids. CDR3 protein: CASTFSRDISGYTF. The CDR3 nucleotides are TGTGCCAGCACCTTCTCCCGGGACATCTCGGGCTACACCTTC.

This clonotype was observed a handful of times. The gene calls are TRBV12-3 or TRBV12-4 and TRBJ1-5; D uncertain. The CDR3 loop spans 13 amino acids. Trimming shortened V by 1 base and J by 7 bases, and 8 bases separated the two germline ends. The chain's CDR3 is CASSLGGMQPQHF. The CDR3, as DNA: TGTGCCAGCAGTTTAGGAGGGATGCAGCCCCAGCATTTT.

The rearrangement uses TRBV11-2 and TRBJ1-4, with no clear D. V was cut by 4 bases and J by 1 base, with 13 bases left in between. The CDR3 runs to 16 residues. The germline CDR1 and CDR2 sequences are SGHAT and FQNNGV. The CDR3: CASSYTNPGTNEKLFF. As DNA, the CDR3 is TGTGCCAGCAGCTACACGAATCCGGGAACTAATGAAAAACTGTTTTTT.

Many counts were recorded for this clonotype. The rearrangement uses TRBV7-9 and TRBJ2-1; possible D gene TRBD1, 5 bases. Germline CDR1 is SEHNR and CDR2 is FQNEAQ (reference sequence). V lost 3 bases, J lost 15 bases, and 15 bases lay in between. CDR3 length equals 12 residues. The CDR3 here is CASSFDRGDGFF. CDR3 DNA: TGTGCCAGCAGCTTCGATAGGGGTGACGGGTTCTTC. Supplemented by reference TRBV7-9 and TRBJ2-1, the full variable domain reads DTGVSQNPRHKITKRGQNVTFRCDPISEHNRLYWYRQTLGQGPEFLTYFQNEAQLEKSRLLSDRFSAERPKGSFSTLEIQRTEQGDSAMYLCASSFDRGDGFFGPGTRLTVL.

For the CDR3, the DNA is TGTGCCAGCAGCTCGGACAGGTCGAACACCGGGGAGCTGTTTTTT. Encoded protein: CASSSDRSNTGELFF. V gene TRBV9 combines with J gene TRBJ2-2; 7 bases align to TRBD1. The CDR3 runs 15 residues. Germline assignment: CDR1 SGDLS and CDR2 YYNGEE. J was trimmed by 0 bases and V by 4 bases; bases with no gene match: 3. Filled out from reference TRBV9 and TRBJ2-2, the complete variable domain reads DSGVTQTPKHLITATGQRVTLRCSPRSGDLSVYWYQQSLDQGLQFLIQYYNGEERAKGNILERFSAQQFPDLHSELNLSSLELGDSALYFCASSSDRSNTGELFFGEGSRLTVL.

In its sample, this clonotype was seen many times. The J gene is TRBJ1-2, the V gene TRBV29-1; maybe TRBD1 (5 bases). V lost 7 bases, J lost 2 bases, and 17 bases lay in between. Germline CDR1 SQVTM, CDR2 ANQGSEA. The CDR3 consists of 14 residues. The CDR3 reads CSATWGGANYGYTF. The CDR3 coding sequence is TGCAGCGCTACCTGGGGGGGAGCCAACTATGGCTACACCTTC.

CDR3 sequence (DNA): TGTGCCACCACCACTAGCGGGGCTACCGACAGCAACTCCTACAATGAGCAGTTCTTC. Translated: CATTTSGATDSNSYNEQFF. The chain employs TRBV15 and TRBJ2-1, with TRBD2 identical over 10 bases. Germline V gene sequence: CDR1 LNHNV, CDR2 YYDKDF (reference sequence). The CDR3 is made up of 19 amino acids. J was trimmed by 0 bases and V by 7 bases; bases with no gene match: 15.

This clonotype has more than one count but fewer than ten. This chain's CDR3 is CASTEHSTNEKLFF. DNA of the CDR3: TGTGCCAGCACAGAGCATTCAACTAATGAAAAACTGTTTTTT. The chain employs TRBV6-2 or TRBV6-3 and TRBJ1-4, with no clear D. This CDR3 is built from 14 residues. V lost 7 bases, J lost 0 bases, and 9 bases lay in between. Looked up from germline, CDR1 is MNHEY and CDR2 is SVGEGT.

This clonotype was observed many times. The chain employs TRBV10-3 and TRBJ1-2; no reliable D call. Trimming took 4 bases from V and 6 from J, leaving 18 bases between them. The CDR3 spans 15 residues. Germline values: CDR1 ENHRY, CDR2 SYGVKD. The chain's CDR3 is CAISGVSDGRNGYTF. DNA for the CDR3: TGTGCCATCAGTGGGGTCAGTGACGGAAGGAATGGCTACACCTTC.

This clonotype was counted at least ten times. Here the CDR3 reads CASSLGDPKTQYF. In DNA form, the CDR3 reads TGTGCCAGCAGCTTAGGGGATCCAAAGACCCAGTACTTC. This chain links TRBV11-2 with TRBJ2-5; D uncertain. The CDR3 sequence is 13 residues long. The germline CDR1 and CDR2 sequences are SGHAT and FQNNGV. Trimming cost V 1 base and J 6 bases, with 9 bases left between them.

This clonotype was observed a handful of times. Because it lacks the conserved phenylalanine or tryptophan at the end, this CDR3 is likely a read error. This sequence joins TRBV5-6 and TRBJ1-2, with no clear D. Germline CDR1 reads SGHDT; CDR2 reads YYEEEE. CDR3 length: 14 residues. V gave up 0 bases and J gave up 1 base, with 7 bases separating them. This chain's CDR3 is CASSLGRVNYGYTS. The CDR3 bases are TGTGCCAGCAGCTTGGGACGGGTTAACTATGGCTACACCTCC.

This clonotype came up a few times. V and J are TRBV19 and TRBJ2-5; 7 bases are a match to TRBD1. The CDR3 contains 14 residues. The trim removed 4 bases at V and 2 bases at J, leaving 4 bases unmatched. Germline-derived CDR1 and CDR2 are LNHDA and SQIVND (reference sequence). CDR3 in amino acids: CASSTTGQQETQYF. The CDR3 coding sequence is TGTGCCAGTAGTACGACGGGACAGCAAGAGACCCAGTACTTC.

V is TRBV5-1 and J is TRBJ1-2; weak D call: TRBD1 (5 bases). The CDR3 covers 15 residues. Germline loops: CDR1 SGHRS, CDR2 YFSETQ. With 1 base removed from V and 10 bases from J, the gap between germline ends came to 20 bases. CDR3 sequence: CASSLYGGRDSAYTF. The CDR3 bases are TGCGCCAGCAGCTTGTACGGGGGACGGGACTCGGCCTACACCTTC.

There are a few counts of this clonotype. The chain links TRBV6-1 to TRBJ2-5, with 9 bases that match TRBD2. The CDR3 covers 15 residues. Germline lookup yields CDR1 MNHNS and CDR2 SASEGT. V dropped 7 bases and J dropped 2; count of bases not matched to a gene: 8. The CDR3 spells CASTLVLAGQETQYF. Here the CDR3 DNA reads TGTGCCAGCACCTTGGTCCTAGCGGGGCAAGAGACCCAGTACTTC.

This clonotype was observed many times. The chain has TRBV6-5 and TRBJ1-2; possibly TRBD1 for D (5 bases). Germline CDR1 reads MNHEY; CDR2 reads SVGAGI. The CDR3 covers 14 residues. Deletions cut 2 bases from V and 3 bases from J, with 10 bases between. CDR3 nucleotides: TGTGCCAGCAGTTACAACAGGCGGGACTATGGCTACACCTTC. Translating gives CASSYNRRDYGYTF.

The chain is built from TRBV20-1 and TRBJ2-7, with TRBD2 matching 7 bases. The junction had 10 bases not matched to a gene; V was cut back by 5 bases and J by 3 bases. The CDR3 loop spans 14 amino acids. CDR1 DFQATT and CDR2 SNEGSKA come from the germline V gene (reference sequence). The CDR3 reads CSARSRTRVYEQYF. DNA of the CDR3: TGCAGTGCTCGATCAAGGACTAGAGTCTACGAGCAGTACTTC.

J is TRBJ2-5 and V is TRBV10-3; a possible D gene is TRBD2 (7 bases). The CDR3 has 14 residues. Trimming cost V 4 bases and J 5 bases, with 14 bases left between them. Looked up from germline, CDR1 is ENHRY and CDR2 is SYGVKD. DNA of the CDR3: TGTGCCATCAGTGTGAGGGGGGGGCTGGAGACCCAGTACTTC. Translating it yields CAISVRGGLETQYF.